This TCR beta chain was captured by sequencing in a study of cytomegalovirus exposure and HLA in healthy donors. Study-level information: The 666 first-cohort repertoires shared a platform with the roughly 120 validation repertoires, as reported in a later analysis. Study-wide results and caveats: Cytomegalovirus association was assigned to some 160 TCR beta chains. Testing in vitro showed a few CMV-associated chains specific for CMV antigens. Per published reports, the classifier diagnosed cytomegalovirus status with high specificity and sensitivity.

Using immunoSEQ multiplex PCR, the repertoire was profiled, and TCRdb retains in-frame clones only, with some absent. The repertoire consists of approximately 110,000 clones, with approximately 91% occurring once and the leading ten covering approximately 2.3%. A remark on this clone: Antigen specificity is unknown.

V lost 4 bases to trimming and J lost 2 bases, with 10 bases between them. Germline CDR1 reads SGHDT; CDR2 reads YYEEEE. The CDR3 length is 13 residues. This sequence joins TRBV5-6 and TRBJ2-7; D unresolved. The sequenced material came from PBMCs. This clonotype originated in a woman younger than 35 in good health and CMV-seronegative. The CDR3 reads CASSVGSPYEQYF. The CDR3 coding sequence is TGTGCCAGCAGCGTGGGTAGCCCCTACGAGCAGTACTTC.